One sample yielded the 9 T cell receptor beta chains listed below, sequenced in a study of CD8 T cells in ankylosing spondylitis. TCRdb called the 5' RACE reads again in MiXCR, with one record for every CDR3 protein. In the table there are 150,000 to 200,000 distinct CDR3 sequences, around 20% of which are singletons. Sequencing input: blood, either unsorted or a sorted T cell fraction (not recorded which). Receptors were obtained from a male donor with ankylosing spondylitis or in good health (not recorded which).

This clonotype has only a few counts. The chain is built from TRBV2 and TRBJ1-2; D gene uncertain. CDR1 and CDR2 from the germline V gene are SNHLY and FYNNEI. Trimming shortened V by 3 bases and J by 0 bases, and 5 bases separated the two germline ends. The CDR3 is made up of 13 amino acids. Here the CDR3 DNA reads TGTGCCAGCAGTGACAATGCTAACTATGGCTACACCTTC. Translated, it gives CASSDNANYGYTF.

This clonotype has a handful of counts. The V and J genes are TRBV7-8 and TRBJ2-3; tentatively, D is TRBD2 (5 bases). This CDR3 has 17 amino acids. V was clipped by 0 bases and J by 6 bases, with 19 bases between them. Germline CDR1 is SGHVS and CDR2 is FQNEAQ. The CDR3 DNA sequence: TGTGCCAGCAGCTTAGCCGGAGGACTCTTAACGGCGGATACGCAGTATTTT. Its protein is CASSLAGGLLTADTQYF.

The rearrangement joins TRBV11-2 to TRBJ2-2; D is uncertain. CDR1 SGHAT and CDR2 FQNNGV come from the germline V gene. The CDR3 covers 13 residues. V was pared by 5 bases and J by 6 bases, with 10 bases between. CDR3 sequence (DNA): TGTGCCAGCAGCGTACAGCGCCCCGGGGAGCTGTTTTTT. It is translated as CASSVQRPGELFF.

This chain links TRBV12-2 with TRBJ2-5. TRBV12-2 is recorded as a pseudogene. This CDR3 contains 11 residues. CDR3 bases: TGTGCAAGTCGCTTCGAAGAGACCCAGTACTTC. Its protein product is CASRFEETQYF.

This clonotype was counted many times. The J gene is TRBJ2-3, the V gene TRBV5-1, with TRBD2 as a possible D gene (5 bases). V was cut by 4 bases and J by 1 base, with 16 bases left in between. This CDR3 comprises 16 residues. Germline V gene data show CDR1 as SGHRS and CDR2 as YFSETQ. The DNA for the CDR3 is TGCGCCAGCAGCCCTGGAGGAGGTAGAGGCACAGATACGCAGTATTTT. Translated, it gives CASSPGGGRGTDTQYF.

Many counts were recorded for this clonotype. The chain joins TRBV5-1 to TRBJ1-1, with D perhaps TRBD1 (6 bases). The V end lost 4 bases, the J end lost 7 bases, and 11 bases lay between the germline ends. Looked up from germline, CDR1 is SGHRS and CDR2 is YFSETQ. The CDR3 contains 12 residues. The CDR3 coding sequence is TGCGCCAGCAGCACACAGGGTCTTGAAGCTTTCTTT. Its protein is CASSTQGLEAFF.

In this sample, this clonotype turned up many times. J is TRBJ2-7 and V is TRBV11-2; D remains ambiguous. Germline-derived CDR1 and CDR2 are SGHAT and FQNNGV. CDR3 length: 14 residues. The V end lost 1 base, the J end lost 8 bases, and 15 bases lay between the germline ends. CDR3 protein: CASSLVGTPTQQYF. CDR3 DNA sequence: TGTGCCAGCAGCTTAGTTGGTACCCCGACCCAGCAGTACTTC.

This chain links TRBV7-9 with TRBJ1-1, with no clear D. V gave up 5 bases and J gave up 1 base, with 14 bases separating them. Germline CDR1 is SEHNR and CDR2 is FQNEAQ (reference sequence). The CDR3 has 15 amino acids. In DNA, the CDR3 is TGTGCCAGCAGCACCCACGGGCCAACGAACACTGAAGCTTTCTTT. It specifies CASSTHGPTNTEAFF.

This clonotype was seen at least ten times. The rearrangement links TRBV12-3 or TRBV12-4 to TRBJ2-4, with 9 bases matching TRBD2. The CDR3 spans 16 residues. J gave up 5 bases and V 4 bases, and 9 bases lay outside the gene matches. The CDR3 coding sequence is TGTGCCAGCAGTTACGGACTAGCGCAGATACAAAACATTCAGTACTTC. Amino acid sequence: CASSYGLAQIQNIQYF.